The clone carrying this T cell receptor (beta chain) was detected many times. The CDR3 has 13 residues. V gave up 0 bases and J gave up 9 bases, with 9 bases separating them. Germline CDR1 MNHEY, CDR2 SVGAGI. This record belongs to a study of regulatory T cells in long-lasting Graves disease. To make TCR beta libraries, researchers used iRepertoire HTBI primers and Arm-PCR of CDR3 regions. TCRdb fed the multiplex PCR reads into MiXCR, producing one record per CDR3 protein. There are under 300,000 distinct CDR3 sequences in the sample; 20% occur only once, and approximately 15% lies in the top ten. The sample's time point: newly diagnosed GD, antithyroid drugs for less than 3 months. RNA from PBMCs was the source of the TCR library.

V is TRBV6-5 and J is TRBJ2-4; D might be TRBD2 (5 bases). The sequence came from a female donor with Graves disease. The sample consisted of peripheral blood mononuclear cells (PBMCs), taken at new diagnosis, from a patient treated with antithyroid drugs. CDR3 protein: CASSYSIRGIQYF. The CDR3 DNA reads as TGTGCCAGCAGTTACTCGATACGGGGCATTCAGTACTTC.